Listed below are T cell receptor beta chains from one sample, sequenced in a study of human T cells and chemical hapten exposure. One entry per CDR3 protein results from TCRdb running MiXCR on the RACE reads. The data show under 300,000 distinct CDR3 sequences, 7% to 10% seen once. The sample consisted of whole blood, taken in connection with sensitization to the hapten diphenylcyclopropenone (DPC). The receptors originated from a woman in her forties with alopecia areata. Some clones in this sample may be carry-over from other donors' samples. The CDR3 runs from the conserved cysteine through the conserved F or W. A D gene is named only where the DNA matches it firmly. The listing skips clone size in some rows; elsewhere it reads once, few, many or a size class.

D gene: .
clone size: .
V gene: TRBV7-9
J gene: TRBJ2-3
CDR3 DNA: TGTGCCAGCAGCTTAACCTACCAAAGCACAGATACGCAGTATTTT
CDR3 protein: CASSLTYQSTDTQYF

D gene: .
clone size: many
V gene: TRBV7-2
J gene: TRBJ2-1
CDR3 DNA: TGTGCCAGCAGCTTAGGCCCTAAATACAATGAGCAGTTCTTC
CDR3 protein: CASSLGPKYNEQFF

D gene: .
clone size: many
V gene: TRBV7-7
J gene: TRBJ1-6
CDR3 DNA: TGTGCTAGCAGCGCGTCCGGGCCCCAGACGCGCAGGAATAATTCACCCCTCCACTTT
CDR3 protein: CASSASGPQTRRNNSPLHF

D gene: .
clone size: .
V gene: TRBV5-1
J gene: TRBJ2-1
CDR3 DNA: TGCGCCAGCAGCTTCTCAGGATTGAATGAGCAGTTCTTC
CDR3 protein: CASSFSGLNEQFF

D gene: TRBD1
clone size: few
V gene: TRBV27
J gene: TRBJ1-5
CDR3 DNA: TGTGCCAGCAGTTTATCTCGCCTCCCCCGGGACAGGGTAAATCAGCCCCAGCATTTT
CDR3 protein: CASSLSRLPRDRVNQPQHF

D gene: .
clone size: .
V gene: TRBV20-1
J gene: TRBJ2-7
CDR3 DNA: TGCAGTGCTAGAGATCGAAGGCTCACCTACGAGCAGTACTTC
CDR3 protein: CSARDRRLTYEQYF

D gene: TRBD1
clone size: .
V gene: TRBV28
J gene: TRBJ1-1
CDR3 DNA: TGTGCCAGCAGTTGGGGACAGGGGGCGGTTGGTGGCACTGAAGCTTTCTTT
CDR3 protein: CASSWGQGAVGGTEAFF

D gene: .
clone size: many
V gene: TRBV28
J gene: TRBJ2-1
CDR3 DNA: TGTGCCAGCAGTTTAGGGGGGGCGTCCTACAATGAGCAGTTCTTC
CDR3 protein: CASSLGGASYNEQFF

D gene: .
clone size: .
V gene: TRBV12-3/TRBV12-4
J gene: TRBJ2-7
CDR3 DNA: TGTGCCAGCAGTTTTCTAGGCACCTCCTACGAGCAGTACTTC
CDR3 protein: CASSFLGTSYEQYF

D gene: .
clone size: few
V gene: TRBV2
J gene: TRBJ2-1
CDR3 DNA: TGTGCCAGCACCTCCGGGTCCTTGACTTCTAATGAGCAGTTCTTC
CDR3 protein: CASTSGSLTSNEQFF

D gene: .
clone size: few
V gene: TRBV4-2
J gene: TRBJ2-2
CDR3 DNA: TGTGCCAGCAGCCAAGATAGGGGGAGGGGCACCGGGGAGCTGTTTTTT
CDR3 protein: CASSQDRGRGTGELFF

D gene: .
clone size: few
V gene: TRBV9
J gene: TRBJ1-6
CDR3 DNA: TGTGCCAGCAGCGTGGAACATAATTCACCCCTCCACTTT
CDR3 protein: CASSVEHNSPLHF

D gene: .
clone size: few
V gene: TRBV6-2/TRBV6-3
J gene: TRBJ1-5
CDR3 DNA: TGTGCCAGCAGTTACAACGGGCCTCAGCCCCAGCATTTT
CDR3 protein: CASSYNGPQPQHF

D gene: .
clone size: many
V gene: TRBV7-2
J gene: TRBJ2-5
CDR3 DNA: TGTGCCAGCAGCTTAGACAGGGTTGAGACCCAGTACTTC
CDR3 protein: CASSLDRVETQYF

D gene: TRBD1
clone size: .
V gene: TRBV4-1
J gene: TRBJ1-6
CDR3 DNA: TGCGCCAGTGGACAGGGGGGAAATTCACCCCTCCACTTT
CDR3 protein: CASGQGGNSPLHF

D gene: TRBD1
clone size: few
V gene: TRBV7-2
J gene: TRBJ1-5
CDR3 DNA: TGTGCCAGCAGCTTACGGCAGGGGGCGGCTCAGCCCCAGCATTTT
CDR3 protein: CASSLRQGAAQPQHF

D gene: .
clone size: .
V gene: TRBV15
J gene: TRBJ1-1
CDR3 DNA: TGTGCCACCAGCAGAGAGGCAGGTTATGAAGCTTTCTTT
CDR3 protein: CATSREAGYEAFF

D gene: TRBD2
clone size: .
V gene: TRBV7-2
J gene: TRBJ2-1
CDR3 DNA: TGTGCCAGCAGCTTAGGATCAGGGCTGCGACTAGCACGGGAGCAGTTCTTC
CDR3 protein: CASSLGSGLRLAREQFF

D gene: .
clone size: many
V gene: TRBV20-1
J gene: TRBJ1-1
CDR3 DNA: TGCAGTGCTAGACGACCCGGGACAAACGATGAAGCTTTCTTT
CDR3 protein: CSARRPGTNDEAFF

D gene: .
clone size: .
V gene: TRBV7-2
J gene: TRBJ1-4
CDR3 DNA: TGTGCCAGCAGCTTATCGGAGGGGAAACTGTTTTTT
CDR3 protein: CASSLSEGKLFF

D gene: TRBD2
clone size: many
V gene: TRBV27
J gene: TRBJ2-7
CDR3 DNA: TGTGCCAGCAGCCGACTAGCGGCCTACGAGCAGTACTTC
CDR3 protein: CASSRLAAYEQYF

D gene: .
clone size: .
V gene: TRBV7-8
J gene: TRBJ2-2
CDR3 DNA: TGTGCCAGCAGCCCGAGAGGCGGGATTGGCGGGGAGCTGTTTTTT
CDR3 protein: CASSPRGGIGGELFF

D gene: TRBD2
clone size: few
V gene: TRBV11-1
J gene: TRBJ2-1
CDR3 DNA: TGTGCCAGCAGCTTACTCCGTAGCGGGGTAAATGAGCAGTTCTTC
CDR3 protein: CASSLLRSGVNEQFF

D gene: .
clone size: many
V gene: TRBV5-1
J gene: TRBJ1-4
CDR3 DNA: TGCGCCAGCAGCCCCACTGGCGGGGTTCGAAATGAAAAACTGTTTTTT
CDR3 protein: CASSPTGGVRNEKLFF

D gene: .
clone size: many
V gene: TRBV4-3
J gene: TRBJ2-2
CDR3 DNA: TGCGCCAGCAGCCAAGATTTAAACAGAGCGAACACCGGGGAGCTGTTTTTT
CDR3 protein: CASSQDLNRANTGELFF

D gene: TRBD1
clone size: .
V gene: TRBV3-1
J gene: TRBJ2-7
CDR3 DNA: TGTGCCAGCAGCCAAGGTGGGGGACAGTCCTACGAGCAGTACTTC
CDR3 protein: CASSQGGGQSYEQYF

D gene: .
clone size: few
V gene: TRBV4-2
J gene: TRBJ1-1
CDR3 DNA: TGTGCCAGCAGCCAAGATAGTGGTTTAGGCACTGAAGCTTTCTTT
CDR3 protein: CASSQDSGLGTEAFF

D gene: TRBD1
clone size: .
V gene: TRBV18
J gene: TRBJ1-5
CDR3 DNA: TGTGCCAGCTCAGCGGACAGGGCATACCAGCCCCAGCATTTT
CDR3 protein: CASSADRAYQPQHF